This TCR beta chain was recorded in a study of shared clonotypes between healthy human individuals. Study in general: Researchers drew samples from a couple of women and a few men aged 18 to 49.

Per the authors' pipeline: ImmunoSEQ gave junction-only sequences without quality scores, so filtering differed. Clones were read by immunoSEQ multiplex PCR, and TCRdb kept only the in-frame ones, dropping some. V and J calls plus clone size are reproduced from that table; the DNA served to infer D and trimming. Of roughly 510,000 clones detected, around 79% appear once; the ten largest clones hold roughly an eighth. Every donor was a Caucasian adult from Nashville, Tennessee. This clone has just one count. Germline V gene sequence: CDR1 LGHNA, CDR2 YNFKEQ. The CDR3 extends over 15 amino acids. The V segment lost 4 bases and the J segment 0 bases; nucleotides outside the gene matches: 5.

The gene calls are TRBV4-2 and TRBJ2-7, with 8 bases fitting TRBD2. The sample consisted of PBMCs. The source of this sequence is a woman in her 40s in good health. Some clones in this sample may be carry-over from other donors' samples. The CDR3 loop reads CASSLGLASSYEQYF. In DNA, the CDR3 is TGTGCCAGCAGCCTAGGACTAGCCTCCTCCTACGAGCAGTACTTC.